The present T cell receptor (beta chain) was sequenced within a study of cytomegalovirus exposure and HLA in healthy donors. Note on this clone: Its antigen is undetermined.

The PCR contained 60 Vbeta and 13 Jbeta primers. Some clones are missing from TCRdb's copy, which holds only in-frame ones; the method was immunoSEQ multiplex PCR. The table counts roughly 35,000 clones; 3% to 3.5% lies in the top ten. Study results and caveats: The later analysis indicated that the majority of CMV-associated TCR beta chains appeared HLA-restricted. Productive rates of about 87% or about 30% were seen for most TCR beta V segments in an earlier analysis.

From germline, CDR1 is MNHEY and CDR2 SMNVEV (reference sequence). The CDR3 consists of 14 residues. V was cut by 7 bases and J by 5 bases, with 17 bases left in between. The source of this sequence is a woman in her thirties or forties in good health and CMV-seropositive. The sequencing input was PBMCs. This chain joins TRBV27 and TRBJ2-5; the D gene is possibly TRBD2 (6 bases). As DNA, the CDR3 is TGTGCCAGCAAGGAGGACGGGAGCTTTGAGACCCAGTACTTC. Its protein product is CASKEDGSFETQYF.